The 9 T cell receptor beta chains presented below share a single source sample, sequenced in a study of Siglec-9 on CD8 T cells in melanoma. The table came from immunoSEQ multiplex PCR; TCRdb's copy has only in-frame clones and leaves some out. The sample shows around 35,000 clones, around 81% of them seen only once. The sequencing input was Siglec-9- CD8+ T cells sorted from blood. Receptors were obtained from a human donor in good health.

V gene TRBV6-1 combines with J gene TRBJ2-5; no definite D call. The CDR3 is made up of 14 amino acids. Between the trimmed V and J ends, which lost 6 bases and 5 bases, there was a span of 16 bases. The germline V gene encodes CDR1 MNHNS and CDR2 SASEGT. The CDR3 DNA reads TGTGCCAGCAGGGTCCCGGCTAGAGCTGAGACCCAGTACTTC. This translates into CASRVPARAETQYF.

The chain couples TRBV6-5 to TRBJ1-1, with unresolved D. Germline V CDR1 and CDR2: MNHEY, SVGAGI. This CDR3 spans 14 amino acids. V was cut by 2 bases and J by 6 bases, with 13 bases left in between. DNA of the CDR3: TGTGCCAGCAGTTACGAGGTGGGTCGGCCTGAAGCTTTCTTT. This gives the protein CASSYEVGRPEAFF.

This clone was seen only a few times. The chain combines TRBV19 with TRBJ1-5, with D tentatively TRBD1 (5 bases). Trimming left V 8 bases short and J 11 bases short, with 13 bases between. Germline CDR1 LNHDA, CDR2 SQIVND (reference sequence). This CDR3 is 11 amino acids long. CDR3 sequence: CASSGGLTQHF. In DNA form, the CDR3 reads TGTGCCAGTTCTGGGGGGTTGACCCAGCATTTT.

This clone was counted only a few times. J is TRBJ1-2 and V is TRBV5-6, with D unclear. V was trimmed by 7 bases and J by 4 bases, leaving 8 bases between them. Germline assignment: CDR1 SGHDT and CDR2 YYEEEE. The CDR3 loop spans 11 amino acids. The CDR3 region has the DNA TGTGCCAGCGCCGGTAGCTATGGCTACACCTTC. As protein: CASAGSYGYTF.

This sequence joins TRBV5-6 and TRBJ2-7; possible D gene TRBD1, 6 bases. Germline loops: CDR1 SGHDT, CDR2 YYEEEE. The CDR3 extends over 14 amino acids. Deletions cut 0 bases from V and 2 bases from J, with 9 bases between. The CDR3 loop reads CASSLGGHPYEQYF. In DNA, the CDR3 is TGTGCCAGCAGCTTGGGGGGACATCCCTACGAGCAGTACTTC.

This clone was seen once. V is TRBV28 and J is TRBJ2-7; the D gene is possibly TRBD1 (5 bases). V shed 3 bases and J shed 3 bases, with 9 bases lying between them. The CDR3 runs to 13 residues. Germline V CDR1 and CDR2: MDHEN, SYDVKM. CDR3 protein: CASSFNQGYEQYF. The CDR3 nucleotides read TGTGCCAGCAGTTTCAACCAGGGCTACGAGCAGTACTTC.

This sequence joins TRBV21-1 and TRBJ1-2. TRBV21-1 is deemed a pseudogene. This CDR3 is 12 amino acids long. The CDR3 here is CASPPGGDGYTF. The CDR3 DNA reads as TGTGCCAGCCCACCGGGGGGCGATGGCTACACCTTC.

The rearrangement joins TRBV27 to TRBJ2-2; a possible D gene is TRBD2 (7 bases). This CDR3 is 15 amino acids long. The V gene's germline CDR1 is MNHEY and CDR2 SMNVEV (reference sequence). The ends were cut back, 3 bases at V and 4 bases at J, with 12 bases in the middle. For the CDR3, the DNA is TGTGCCAGCAGTTTCAGGGGAGGGCCCACCGGGGAGCTGTTTTTT. Protein: CASSFRGGPTGELFF.

The V and J genes are TRBV7-9 and TRBJ2-1; 7 bases agree with TRBD2. The CDR3 is 15 residues long. J was trimmed by 8 bases and V by 3 bases; bases with no gene match: 10. Germline V gives CDR1 SEHNR, CDR2 FQNEAQ (reference sequence). CDR3 sequence (DNA): TGTGCCAGCAGCTTTTTAAGCGGGATGAATGATGAGCAGTTCTTC. Protein product: CASSFLSGMNDEQFF. Using reference TRBV7-9 and TRBJ2-1 for the parts outside the CDR3, the full variable domain is DTGVSQNPRHKITKRGQNVTFRCDPISEHNRLYWYRQTLGQGPEFLTYFQNEAQLEKSRLLSDRFSAERPKGSFSTLEIQRTEQGDSAMYLCASSFLSGMNDEQFFGPGTRLTVL.